What follows are 26 T cell receptor beta chains derived from one specimen sequenced in a study of T cell responses to AZD1222 COVID-19 vaccine. Profiling relied on immunoSEQ multiplex PCR, and the TCRdb table lists in-frame clones only, not all of them. This sample has 200,000 or so clones, with under 95% found just once. This sample comprised peripheral blood, obtained on day 0 of AZD1222 vaccination. These receptors all come from an adult in good health.

This sequence joins TRBV2 and TRBJ1-5; D not certain. The V and J ends lost 2 bases and 12 bases respectively, with 11 bases between them. The CDR3 spans 12 residues. Looked up from germline, CDR1 is SNHLY and CDR2 is FYNNEI. The DNA for the CDR3 is TGTGCCAGCAGTGAATGGGGTCAGAGCCAGCATTTT. Protein sequence: CASSEWGQSQHF.

The CDR3 DNA is TGTGCCAGCAGCTTAGGCGGGGGGTCCCTGGTCGAGCAGTACTTC. Translation: CASSLGGGSLVEQYF. The chain has TRBV11-2 and TRBJ2-7, with 8 bases identical to TRBD2. This CDR3 spans 15 amino acids. In germline, CDR1 is SGHAT, CDR2 FQNNGV. The V and J ends lost 1 base and 6 bases, in that order; junction bases with no gene match: 8.

V and J are TRBV7-9 and TRBJ1-2; D may be TRBD1 (5 bases). Trimming cost V 1 base and J 5 bases, with 11 bases left between them. Germline V gene sequence: CDR1 SEHNR, CDR2 FQNEAQ (reference sequence). This CDR3 has 14 residues. CDR3 DNA sequence: TGTGCCAGCAGCTTAGTAGGGACCGGTTATGGCTACACCTTC. Translating it yields CASSLVGTGYGYTF.

The J gene is TRBJ2-1, the V gene TRBV7-2; 7 bases map to TRBD2. Looked up from germline, CDR1 is SGHTA and CDR2 is FQGNSA. V gave up 1 base and J gave up 4 bases; unmatched junction bases: 4. This CDR3 region has 15 residues. CDR3 loop: CASSLGLAEYNEQFF. CDR3 bases: TGTGCCAGCAGCTTAGGCCTAGCGGAATACAATGAGCAGTTCTTC.

The rearrangement joins TRBV15 to TRBJ2-5; D is unclear. V lost 0 bases, J lost 1 base, and 9 bases lay in between. Per the germline V gene, CDR1 is LNHNV and CDR2 is YYDKDF (reference sequence). CDR3 length: 15 amino acids. CDR3 amino acids: CATSRDLAVQETQYF. In nucleotides, the CDR3 is TGTGCCACCAGCAGAGATTTGGCAGTCCAAGAGACCCAGTACTTC. The entire variable domain, with the rest obtained from reference TRBV15 and TRBJ2-5, is as follows: DAMVIQNPRYQVTQFGKPVTLSCSQTLNHNVMYWYQQKSSQAPKLLFHYYDKDFNNEADTPDNFQSRRPNTSFCFLDIRSPGLGDTAMYLCATSRDLAVQETQYFGPGTRLLVL.

The chain couples TRBV6-5 to TRBJ2-2; TRBD2 might be the D (6 bases). Germline V lookup: CDR1 MNHEY, CDR2 SVGAGI. Trimming left V 5 bases short and J 6 bases short, with 10 bases between. The CDR3 consists of 13 residues. This CDR3 is CASSQRLAGELFF. DNA of the CDR3: TGTGCCAGCAGTCAAAGACTAGCCGGGGAGCTGTTTTTT.

The genes are TRBV5-8 and TRBJ1-5, with a tentative D call TRBD1 (5 bases). Germline values: CDR1 SGHTS, CDR2 YDEGEE. V gave up 6 bases and J gave up 6 bases, with 19 bases separating them. The CDR3 extends over 15 amino acids. The CDR3 bases are TGTGCCAGCACCCCGTCCGGAGGGGACGCTCAGCCCCAGCATTTT. The encoded protein is CASTPSGGDAQPQHF.

The gene calls are TRBV24-1 and TRBJ2-7; a possible D gene is TRBD2 (6 bases). This CDR3 has 13 amino acids. The V gene's germline CDR1 is KGHDR and CDR2 SFDVKD. The CDR3 coding sequence is TGTGCTCACAGGCCCCGGCGGGGTAGCGAGCAGTACTTC. Amino acid sequence: CAHRPRRGSEQYF.

The chain recombines TRBV9 with TRBJ2-7, with D possibly TRBD1 on 6 matching bases. Germline V CDR1 and CDR2: SGDLS, YYNGEE. Deletions cut 0 bases from V and 4 bases from J, with 14 bases between. CDR3 length equals 15 residues. The CDR3 DNA sequence: TGTGCCAGCAGCGTAGGGCTGGGGGCGGAATACGAGCAGTACTTC. It translates to CASSVGLGAEYEQYF. Full variable domain (missing parts from reference TRBV9 and TRBJ2-7): DSGVTQTPKHLITATGQRVTLRCSPRSGDLSVYWYQQSLDQGLQFLIQYYNGEERAKGNILERFSAQQFPDLHSELNLSSLELGDSALYFCASSVGLGAEYEQYFGPGTRLTVT.

The rearrangement uses TRBV2 and TRBJ1-6; 7 bases are shared with TRBD1. Trimming removed 6 bases from V and 5 bases from J; junction bases left unmatched: 13. The length of the CDR3 is 17 residues. CDR1 and CDR2 from the germline V gene are SNHLY and FYNNEI. In DNA form, the CDR3 reads TGTGCCAGCAGATCCCTCGGACAGGCCAAGGATAATTCACCCCTCCACTTT. It encodes CASRSLGQAKDNSPLHF.

This rearrangement joins TRBV11-3 to TRBJ2-3, with D unclear. Between the trimmed V and J ends, which lost 6 bases and 2 bases, there was a span of 9 bases. The CDR3 length is 13 residues. CDR1 is SGHNT and CDR2 is YENEEA in the germline V gene. CDR3 amino acids: CASSSRVTDTQYF. The CDR3 nucleotides read TGTGCCAGCAGTAGCCGGGTCACAGATACGCAGTATTTT.

The chain has TRBV5-4 and TRBJ2-1, with 10 bases aligning to TRBD1. J was trimmed by 0 bases and V by 0 bases; bases with no gene match: 3. CDR1 and CDR2 from the germline V gene are SGHNT and YYREEE (reference sequence). This CDR3 is built from 17 residues. CDR3 region: CASSLGDRGPSYNEQFF. DNA for the CDR3: TGTGCCAGCAGCTTGGGGGACAGGGGTCCCTCCTACAATGAGCAGTTCTTC.

The chain combines TRBV19 with TRBJ1-5; D is possibly TRBD1 (5 bases). This CDR3 spans 17 amino acids. Germline V gene sequence: CDR1 LNHDA, CDR2 SQIVND (reference sequence). Between the trimmed V and J ends, which lost 4 bases and 0 bases, there was a span of 16 bases. CDR3 in amino acids: CASSTRGEDYSNQPQHF. DNA of the CDR3: TGTGCCAGTAGTACTAGAGGGGAAGATTATAGCAATCAGCCCCAGCATTTT.

The rearrangement links TRBV7-2 to TRBJ2-1; 12 bases are a match to TRBD2. With 2 bases clipped from V and 5 bases from J, the junction kept 4 bases outside the gene matches. Germline V lookup: CDR1 SGHTA, CDR2 FQGNSA. CDR3 size: 16 residues. The CDR3: CASSLLAGGSNNEQFF. The CDR3 region has the DNA TGTGCCAGCAGCTTACTAGCGGGGGGGAGTAACAATGAGCAGTTCTTC.

The V call is TRBV5-4, the J call TRBJ1-5, with D possibly matching TRBD1 (5 bases). Germline V gene lookup returns CDR1 SGHNT and CDR2 YYREEE (reference sequence). V shed 1 base and J shed 9 bases, with 20 bases lying between them. CDR3 size: 16 residues. CDR3 bases: TGTGCCAGCAGCTTGACCGGACAAGGGATCGAGGGGCCCCAGCATTTT. Protein sequence: CASSLTGQGIEGPQHF.

The chain carries TRBV7-9 and TRBJ2-4, with 7 bases aligning to TRBD2. V shed 6 bases and J 1 base; nucleotides not matched to a gene: 12. The CDR3 covers 17 residues. Looked up from germline, CDR1 is SEHNR and CDR2 is FQNEAQ (reference sequence). CDR3 loop: CASSEFGGTFAKNIQYF. In DNA form, the CDR3 reads TGTGCCAGCAGTGAATTCGGGGGGACCTTTGCCAAAAACATTCAGTACTTC.

This rearrangement joins TRBV6-2 or TRBV6-3 to TRBJ1-1; D not certain. The germline V gene has CDR1 MNHEY and CDR2 SVGEGT. V lost 0 bases and J lost 0, with 5 bases in between. This CDR3 comprises 14 residues. The CDR3 DNA reads as TGTGCCAGCAGTTACTCTGGGTTGAACACTGAAGCTTTCTTT. Amino acids: CASSYSGLNTEAFF.

Regarding this clone: Other DNA variants within this sample encode the same CDR3. This chain uses TRBV9 with TRBJ2-7; 8 bases fit TRBD2. This CDR3 has 15 residues. CDR1 is SGDLS and CDR2 is YYNGEE in the germline V gene. Unmatched junction bases numbered 6, after V lost 4 bases and J lost 0 bases. The CDR3 DNA is TGTGCCAGCAGCCCTAGTGGGACTAGCTCCTACGAGCAGTACTTC. Its translation: CASSPSGTSSYEQYF.

Here the CDR3 reads CASKIQVDTEAFF. CDR3 bases: TGTGCCAGTAAAATACAGGTAGACACTGAAGCTTTCTTT. The chain uses TRBV19 and TRBJ1-1, with a weak D call TRBD1 (5 bases). Germline CDR1 is LNHDA and CDR2 is SQIVND (reference sequence). Trimming shortened V by 7 bases and J by 3 bases, and 12 bases separated the two germline ends. This CDR3 is built from 13 residues.

The chain is built from TRBV20-1 and TRBJ1-2; D unclear. From germline, CDR1 is DFQATT and CDR2 SNEGSKA (reference sequence). This CDR3 spans 10 amino acids. Between the trimmed V and J ends, which lost 6 bases and 8 bases, there was a span of 10 bases. CDR3: CSARPDGYTF. The CDR3 bases are TGCAGTGCGAGACCTGACGGCTACACCTTC.

This sequence joins TRBV19 and TRBJ2-5; maybe TRBD1 (6 bases). CDR1 and CDR2 from the germline V gene are LNHDA and SQIVND (reference sequence). This CDR3 region has 18 residues. Trimming took 6 bases from V and 2 from J, leaving 25 bases between them. The CDR3 DNA follows: TGTGCCAGTAGCAGGCCTCCGCTTAACAGGGCCGCACAAGAGACCCAGTACTTC. Translated, it gives CASSRPPLNRAAQETQYF. Using reference TRBV19 and TRBJ2-5 for the parts outside the CDR3, the full variable domain is DGGITQSPKYLFRKEGQNVTLSCEQNLNHDAMYWYRQDPGQGLRLIYYSQIVNDFQKGDIAEGYSVSREKKESFPLTVTSAQKNPTAFYLCASSRPPLNRAAQETQYFGPGTRLLVL.

The chain is built from TRBV5-1 and TRBJ1-4; possible D gene TRBD1, 5 bases. Per the germline V gene, CDR1 is SGHRS and CDR2 is YFSETQ. This CDR3 contains 14 residues. Trimming cost V 4 bases and J 1 base, with 8 bases left between them. In DNA form, the CDR3 reads TGCGCCAGCAGCCTGACAGTAACTAATGAAAAACTGTTTTTT. Amino acid sequence: CASSLTVTNEKLFF.

The chain is built from TRBV9 and TRBJ2-7; maybe TRBD2 (6 bases). Germline V gives CDR1 SGDLS, CDR2 YYNGEE. V gave up 2 bases and J gave up 4 bases, with 31 bases separating them. This CDR3 is 20 amino acids long. The CDR3 bases are TGTGCCAGCAGCGTGGGGGAGTCGGTTTCACGGAGGGGAAATTTTTACGAGCAGTACTTC. Translation: CASSVGESVSRRGNFYEQYF.

The chain couples TRBV7-9 to TRBJ1-2, with TRBD1 identical over 7 bases. V trimming: 4 bases; J trimming: 2 bases; junction bases outside the gene matches: 7. CDR3 length: 15 amino acids. Germline V gene sequence: CDR1 SEHNR, CDR2 FQNEAQ (reference sequence). The CDR3 loop reads CASSSSGGQNYGYTF. CDR3 coding DNA: TGTGCCAGCAGCTCTTCAGGGGGACAAAACTATGGCTACACCTTC.

V gene TRBV27 combines with J gene TRBJ1-2; tentative D call: TRBD1 (5 bases). Germline CDR1 is MNHEY and CDR2 is SMNVEV (reference sequence). With 0 bases removed from V and 5 bases from J, the gap between germline ends came to 10 bases. This CDR3 region has 14 residues. The CDR3 spells CASSLSPRDYGYTF. As DNA, the CDR3 is TGTGCCAGCAGTTTATCCCCCAGGGATTATGGCTACACCTTC.

The chain couples TRBV4-1 to TRBJ2-1; 7 nucleotides match TRBD2. Trimming cost V 0 bases and J 1 base; bases outside gene matches: 3. Germline CDR1 MGHRA, CDR2 YSYEKL. CDR3 length: 16 amino acids. The CDR3 spells CASSQDVGGSYNEQFF. The CDR3 bases are TGCGCCAGCAGCCAAGATGTGGGGGGGTCCTACAATGAGCAGTTCTTC.